Shown below are 16 T cell receptor beta chains from a single sample sequenced in a study of blood T cell repertoires in COVID-19. Repertoires were generated with immunoSEQ multiplex PCR, while TCRdb's copy carries only in-frame clones and drops some. The profile shows about 100,000 clones, around 81% of them singletons. The specimen sequenced was peripheral blood. These receptors originate from a woman in her 70s with acute or convalescent COVID-19.

V and J are TRBV10-3 and TRBJ2-7; 8 positions agree with TRBD2. This CDR3 has 14 amino acids. Germline loops: CDR1 ENHRY, CDR2 SYGVKD. V gave up 6 bases and J gave up 3 bases; unmatched junction bases: 7. CDR3 coding DNA: TGTGCCATCAGCCGGGGACTAGACGACTACGAGCAGTACTTC. Protein sequence: CAISRGLDDYEQYF.

The chain employs TRBV5-4 and TRBJ2-5; perhaps TRBD1 as D (5 bases). Germline CDR1 SGHNT, CDR2 YYREEE (reference sequence). This CDR3 has 16 residues. V was cut by 0 bases and J by 4 bases, with 16 bases left in between. This CDR3 reads CASSLGTQQVRETQYF. The DNA for the CDR3 is TGTGCCAGCAGCTTGGGAACCCAACAGGTTCGAGAGACCCAGTACTTC.

The genes are TRBV7-8 and TRBJ2-3; D is possibly TRBD1 (6 bases). This CDR3 is built from 14 residues. Trimming removed 5 bases at V and 6 bases at J, with 15 bases between. In germline, CDR1 is SGHVS, CDR2 FQNEAQ. This CDR3 is CASSLQGSPDTQYF. CDR3 nucleotide sequence: TGTGCCAGCAGCCTTCAGGGGTCCCCGGATACGCAGTATTTT.

The sample holds one count of this clone. The gene calls are TRBV28 and TRBJ1-6; D is undetermined. The ends were cut back, 2 bases at V and 5 bases at J, with 7 bases in the middle. Germline V gene data show CDR1 as MDHEN and CDR2 as SYDVKM. CDR3 size: 14 residues. DNA for the CDR3: TGTGCCAGCAGTTTACCGGGGAATAATTCACCCCTCCACTTT. Translated, it gives CASSLPGNNSPLHF.

The V call is TRBV4-3, the J call TRBJ2-3, with D tentatively TRBD2 (6 bases). The V end was cut by 7 bases, the J end by 0 bases, with 11 bases between. Per germline, CDR1 LGHNA and CDR2 YSLEER. This CDR3 has 14 amino acids. The CDR3 bases are TGCGCCAGCAAGGAGGGGCCTAGCACAGATACGCAGTATTTT. Its translation: CASKEGPSTDTQYF.

The chain uses TRBV19 and TRBJ1-1, with D perhaps TRBD1 (6 bases). Germline V CDR1 and CDR2: LNHDA, SQIVND (reference sequence). V lost 3 bases and J lost 9, with 14 bases in between. The CDR3 extends over 13 amino acids. This CDR3 reads CASSIGRTAQAFF. CDR3 DNA: TGTGCCAGTAGTATCGGGAGGACAGCTCAAGCTTTCTTT. The full variable domain, completed using reference TRBV19 and TRBJ1-1, is DGGITQSPKYLFRKEGQNVTLSCEQNLNHDAMYWYRQDPGQGLRLIYYSQIVNDFQKGDIAEGYSVSREKKESFPLTVTSAQKNPTAFYLCASSIGRTAQAFFGQGTRLTVV.

The V call is TRBV28, the J call TRBJ1-6; possibly TRBD1 for D (6 bases). This CDR3 is built from 14 residues. Trimming took off 4 bases at V and 11 bases at J, with 15 bases between the two ends. CDR1 and CDR2 (germline): MDHEN, SYDVKM. CDR3 sequence: CASSSPGEWTPLHF. The CDR3 region has the DNA TGTGCCAGCAGTTCACCAGGGGAATGGACACCCCTCCACTTT.

V gene TRBV12-3 or TRBV12-4 combines with J gene TRBJ1-1, with D perhaps matching TRBD1 (5 bases). There are 13 residues in the CDR3. Trimming removed 4 bases at V and 4 bases at J, with 10 bases between. The CDR3 DNA follows: TGTGCCAGCAGTTCCAGGGTAGGCACTGAAGCTTTCTTT. This translates into CASSSRVGTEAFF.

The V and J genes are TRBV6-2 or TRBV6-3 and TRBJ1-5, with 7 bases that match TRBD1. Germline V CDR1 and CDR2: MNHEY, SVGEGT. This CDR3 has 14 residues. J gave up 5 bases and V 2 bases, and 3 bases lay outside the gene matches. CDR3 amino acids: CASSYARGDQPQHF. DNA for the CDR3: TGTGCCAGCAGTTACGCCAGGGGGGATCAGCCCCAGCATTTT.

This clone has only one observation. The chain joins TRBV20-1 to TRBJ2-7; D is undetermined. The V and J ends lost 3 bases and 3 bases respectively, with 3 bases between them. The V gene's germline CDR1 is DFQATT and CDR2 SNEGSKA (reference sequence). The CDR3 extends over 10 amino acids. The CDR3 DNA follows: TGCAGTGCTAGTCGCTACGAGCAGTACTTC. The encoded protein is CSASRYEQYF.

V gene TRBV7-9 combines with J gene TRBJ1-1; TRBD1 agrees at 7 bases. The germline CDR1 and CDR2 sequences are SEHNR and FQNEAQ (reference sequence). The CDR3 sequence is 12 residues long. V was pared by 2 bases and J by 6 bases, with 0 bases of the junction left unmatched. CDR3 coding DNA: TGTGCCAGCAGCTTAACAGGGGCTGAAGCTTTCTTT. Its translation: CASSLTGAEAFF.

The chain couples TRBV21-1 to TRBJ1-5; TRBD1, as called in the table, went unchecked against the DNA. TRBV21-1 is flagged as a pseudogene. This CDR3 comprises 17 residues. The CDR3 region is CASSIPGQGGSNQPQHF. The DNA for the CDR3 is TGTGCCAGCAGCATCCCGGGACAGGGTGGAAGCAATCAGCCCCAGCATTTT.

The chain links TRBV13 to TRBJ1-2; 11 bases are shared with TRBD1. With V trimmed by 5 bases and J by 6 bases, 8 bases remained unmatched. This CDR3 region has 15 residues. The V gene's germline CDR1 is PRHDT and CDR2 FYEKMQ (reference sequence). DNA for the CDR3: TGTGCCAGCAGCAAGGGACAGGGGGAAGAGGATGGCTACACCTTC. Its protein is CASSKGQGEEDGYTF.

The chain is built from TRBV9 and TRBJ1-5; D is possibly TRBD1 (6 bases). CDR1 and CDR2 (germline): SGDLS, YYNGEE. Between the trimmed V and J ends, which lost 3 bases and 4 bases, there was a span of 11 bases. This CDR3 has 14 amino acids. CDR3 in amino acids: CASSAQDRNQPQHF. The DNA for the CDR3 is TGTGCCAGCAGCGCCCAAGACAGGAATCAGCCCCAGCATTTT.

The chain couples TRBV2 to TRBJ2-4; tentatively, D is TRBD1 (5 bases). Germline loops: CDR1 SNHLY, CDR2 FYNNEI. The CDR3 is made up of 12 amino acids. V dropped 5 bases and J dropped 7 bases, with 9 bases sitting between them. The CDR3 DNA is TGTGCCAGCAGTCTAAGACAGAACATTCAGTACTTC. Encoded protein: CASSLRQNIQYF.

The rearrangement links TRBV6-6 to TRBJ1-4; D might be TRBD1 (5 bases). Trimming took 2 bases from V and 7 from J, leaving 14 bases between them. The CDR3 is 15 residues long. Germline CDR1 and CDR2: MNHNY and SVGAGI (reference sequence). In DNA, the CDR3 is TGTGCCAGCAGTTACATGACGGGGGGACGTGAAAAACTGTTTTTT. It codes for CASSYMTGGREKLFF.